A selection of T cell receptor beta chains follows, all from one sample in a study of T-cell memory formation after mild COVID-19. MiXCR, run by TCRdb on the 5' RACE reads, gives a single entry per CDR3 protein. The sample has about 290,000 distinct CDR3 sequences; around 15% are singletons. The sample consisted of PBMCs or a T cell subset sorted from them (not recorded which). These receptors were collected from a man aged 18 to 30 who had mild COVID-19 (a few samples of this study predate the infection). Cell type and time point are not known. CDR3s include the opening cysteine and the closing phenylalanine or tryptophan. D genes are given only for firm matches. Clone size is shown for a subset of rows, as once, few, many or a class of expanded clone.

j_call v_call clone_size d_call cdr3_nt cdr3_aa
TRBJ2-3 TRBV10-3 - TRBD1 TGTGCCATCAGTGAGCCCGAACTCCCTTGGCTCCGGGACAGGGGCACAGATACGCAGTATTTT CAISEPELPWLRDRGTDTQYF
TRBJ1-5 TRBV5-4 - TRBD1 TGTGCCAGCAGCTCCGGGACAGGGCCTAATCAGCCCCAGCATTTT CASSSGTGPNQPQHF
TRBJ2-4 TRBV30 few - TGTGCCTGGAGTACTCACCACCCCGGGCCTCAGTACTTC CAWSTHHPGPQYF
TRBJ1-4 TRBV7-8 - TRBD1 TGTGCCAGCAGCTTGACAGGGAATTCCGAAAAACTGTTTTTT CASSLTGNSEKLFF
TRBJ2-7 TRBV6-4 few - TGTGCCAGCCGAGTGTTCACCTACGAGCAGTACTTC CASRVFTYEQYF
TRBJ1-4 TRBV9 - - TGTGCCAGCAGCGGCCGCGCGGGAACACGGAATGAAAAACTGTTTTTT CASSGRAGTRNEKLFF
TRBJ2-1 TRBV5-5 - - TGTGCCAGCAGGAGGGACACGAGTATCTACAATGAGCAGTTCTTC CASRRDTSIYNEQFF
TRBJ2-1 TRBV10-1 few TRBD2 TGCGCCAGTCGAGCGGGGGGGACGAATGAGCAGTTCTTC CASRAGGTNEQFF
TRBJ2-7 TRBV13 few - TGTGCCAGCAGGATCTCCGGGGTCCGAGAGGGCGAGCAGTACTTC CASRISGVREGEQYF
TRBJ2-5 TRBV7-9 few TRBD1 TGTGCCAGCAGCCCCAGGACAGGGAACCAAGAGACCCAGTACTTC CASSPRTGNQETQYF
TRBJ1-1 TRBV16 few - TGTGCCAGCAGCCAATGGCGTTTGAACACTGAAGCTTTCTTT CASSQWRLNTEAFF
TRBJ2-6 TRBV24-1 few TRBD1 TGTGCCACCAGTGATTCCACCAGGGACAGTTTCTCTGGGGCCAACGTCCTGACTTTC CATSDSTRDSFSGANVLTF
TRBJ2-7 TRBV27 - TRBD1 TGTGCCAGCCGACAGGGGAGGTACGAGCAGTACTTC CASRQGRYEQYF
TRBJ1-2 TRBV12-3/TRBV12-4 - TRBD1 TGTGCCAGCAGTCCCCGGGACAGGGGGCGCGGCTACACCTTC CASSPRDRGRGYTF
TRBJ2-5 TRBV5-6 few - TGTGCCAGCAGTATCGGGGGGCTCGCGGAGACCCAGTACTTC CASSIGGLAETQYF
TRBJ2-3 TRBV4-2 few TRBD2 TGTGCCAGCAGCCCGGCCGGGACTAGCGGCACAGATACGCAGTATTTT CASSPAGTSGTDTQYF
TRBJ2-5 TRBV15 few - TGTGCCACCTCTTATCGGAGTGCTGGGTCGGAGACCCAGTACTTC CATSYRSAGSETQYF
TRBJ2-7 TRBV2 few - TGTGCCAGCAGTGAGTGGGGGCGCGAGCAGTACTTC CASSEWGREQYF
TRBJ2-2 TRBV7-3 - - TGTGCCAGCAGCACAGGGACCACCGGGGAGCTGTTTTTT CASSTGTTGELFF
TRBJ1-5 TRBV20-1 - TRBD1 TGCAGTGCAAGGGACAGAGGGAATCAGCCCCAGCATTTT CSARDRGNQPQHF
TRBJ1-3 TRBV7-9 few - TGTGCCAGCAGCTCCCTAGAGACTAGTGGCACCATATATTTT CASSSLETSGTIYF
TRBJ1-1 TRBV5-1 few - TGCGCCAGTAGACCCGAAATGAACACTGAAGCTTTCTTT CASRPEMNTEAFF
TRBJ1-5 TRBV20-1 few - TGCAGTGTCACGGGGGGGTTTCAGCCCCAGCATTTT CSVTGGFQPQHF
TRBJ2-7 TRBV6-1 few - TGTGCCAGCAGACCTGGGGGGGCGAACTACGAGCAGTACTTC CASRPGGANYEQYF
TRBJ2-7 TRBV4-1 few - TGCGCCAGCAGCCAAGACGCCGAGCAGTACTTC CASSQDAEQYF
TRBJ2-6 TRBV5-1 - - TGCGCCAGCAGCTCGGACGTCGGTTCAGGGGCCAACGTCCTGACTTTC CASSSDVGSGANVLTF
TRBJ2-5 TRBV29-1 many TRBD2 TGCAGCGGGGGGGGGTCACAAGAGACCCAGTACTTC CSGGGSQETQYF
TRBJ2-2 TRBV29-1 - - TGCAGCGTTGAAACGGCGGGGTCGGAGACCGGGGAGCTGTTTTTT CSVETAGSETGELFF
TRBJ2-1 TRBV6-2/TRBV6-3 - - TGTGCCAGCAGTTACGCCCTGGGCAGGGGGACTTCCTACAATGAGCAGTTCTTC CASSYALGRGTSYNEQFF
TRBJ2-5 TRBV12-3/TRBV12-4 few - TGTGCCAGCAGTTTATCGTGGGGGTCTCAGCGAGAGACCCAGTACTTC CASSLSWGSQRETQYF
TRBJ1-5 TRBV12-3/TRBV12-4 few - TGTGCCAGCAGATATGTGGGGAAAAGCAATCAGCCCCAGCATTTT CASRYVGKSNQPQHF
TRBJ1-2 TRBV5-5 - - TGTGCCAGCAGCCAGAGACTCTATGGCTACACCTTC CASSQRLYGYTF
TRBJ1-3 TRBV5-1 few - TGCGCCAGCAGCCCCAGACCGACTGTAAACACCATATATTTT CASSPRPTVNTIYF
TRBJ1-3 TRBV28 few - TGTGCCAGCAGTTTAACCCACAGGGTCATATATTTT CASSLTHRVIYF
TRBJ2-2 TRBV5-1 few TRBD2 TGCGCCAGCAGCTTGGTTGGCGGGGGAGTGAACACCGGGGAGCTGTTTTTT CASSLVGGGVNTGELFF
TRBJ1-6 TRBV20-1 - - TGCAGTGCTAGTCCTACAGGAAATTCACCCCTCCACTTT CSASPTGNSPLHF
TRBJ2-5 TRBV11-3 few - TGTGCCAGCAGCTTAGGTTATGGCGGGGCAGAGACCCAGTACTTC CASSLGYGGAETQYF
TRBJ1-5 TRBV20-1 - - TGCAGTGCTAGAGATGACAGATATCAGCCCCAGCATTTT CSARDDRYQPQHF
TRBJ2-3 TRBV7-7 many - TGTGCCAGCAGCTTTCGGGACACAGATACGCAGTATTTT CASSFRDTDTQYF
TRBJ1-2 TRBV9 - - TGTGCCAGCAGCGTACTGGGGGCCAGCTATGGCTACACCTTC CASSVLGASYGYTF
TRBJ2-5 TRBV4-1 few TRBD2 TGCGCCAGCAGCCTTATAGCGGGGGGGCAAGAGACCCAGTACTTC CASSLIAGGQETQYF
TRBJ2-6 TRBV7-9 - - TGTGCCAGCAGCCGGGCAGGGCTTATCTCTGGGGCCAACGTCCTGACTTTC CASSRAGLISGANVLTF
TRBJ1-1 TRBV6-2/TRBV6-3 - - TGTGCCAGCAGCTCCTGGTCCACTGAAGCTTTCTTT CASSSWSTEAFF
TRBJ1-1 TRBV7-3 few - TGTGCCAGCAGCTTACTCGCACTCGAAAACACTGAAGCTTTCTTT CASSLLALENTEAFF
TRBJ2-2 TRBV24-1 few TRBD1 TGTGCCACCAGTGACCCCGGACAGGGGAACACCGGGGAGCTGTTTTTT CATSDPGQGNTGELFF
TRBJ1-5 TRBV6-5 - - TGTGCCAGCAGGGCGAGGGGCAATCAGCCCCAGCATTTT CASRARGNQPQHF
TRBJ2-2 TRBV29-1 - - TGCAGCGCCGAGGGGCGGAACACCGGGGAGCTGTTTTTT CSAEGRNTGELFF
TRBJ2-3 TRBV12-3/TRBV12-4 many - TGTGCCAGCGGGAGACCAGGCGGGGGCACAGATACGCAGTATTTT CASGRPGGGTDTQYF
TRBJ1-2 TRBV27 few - TGTGCCAGCAGTACCGACAGGCTTTCGTATGGCTACACCTTC CASSTDRLSYGYTF